Below, 27 T cell receptor beta chains from the same sample are listed, as sequenced in a study of T cells after yellow fever vaccination. Each CDR3 protein is one row after TCRdb ran MiXCR on the 5' RACE reads. The profile shows 250,000 to 400,000 distinct CDR3 sequences, over 4% of them singletons. The material sequenced was PBMCs, taken 5 days after the yellow fever booster vaccination. The receptors here all came from a man aged 18 to 29 who received the YFV17D yellow fever vaccine.

This clonotype has only a few counts. This chain joins TRBV9 and TRBJ2-7, with D possibly called TRBD1 or TRBD2 (6 bases each). Germline loops: CDR1 SGDLS, CDR2 YYNGEE. The ends were cut back, 4 bases at V and 5 bases at J, with 19 bases in the middle. CDR3 length equals 15 residues. CDR3 sequence (DNA): TGTGCCAGCAGCCCGGAGGGGGACGCCTATGACGAGCAGTACGTC. Protein sequence: CASSPEGDAYDEQYV.

This clonotype was seen repeatedly, ten times or more. The chain couples TRBV4-3 to TRBJ1-3; TRBD1 is a possible D gene (5 bases). The V gene's germline CDR1 is LGHNA and CDR2 YSLEER. The CDR3 covers 16 residues. The V end was cut by 4 bases, the J end by 1 base, with 14 bases between. The CDR3 nucleotides are TGCGCCAGCAGCCCAAGGCCAGGGACGTCTGGAAACACCATATATTTT. Protein: CASSPRPGTSGNTIYF.

This clonotype was observed at least ten times. In DNA, the CDR3 is TGTGCCAGCAGCTTTATGGCGGGGTCCTACGAGCAGTACTTC. Protein sequence: CASSFMAGSYEQYF. This chain uses TRBV7-2 with TRBJ2-7; possible D gene TRBD2, 6 bases. CDR1 is SGHTA, CDR2 FQGNSA, per germline. The CDR3 is made up of 14 amino acids. V was clipped by 3 bases and J by 1 base, with 10 bases between them.

CDR3 in amino acids: CASSQGGGTNGYTF. The CDR3 DNA reads TGCGCCAGCAGCCAAGGTGGGGGGACCAATGGCTACACCTTC. The rearrangement joins TRBV4-3 to TRBJ1-2, with a tentative D call TRBD1 (5 bases). V dropped 1 base and J dropped 6 bases, with 12 bases sitting between them. There are 14 residues in the CDR3. Germline-derived CDR1 and CDR2 are LGHNA and YSLEER.

This clonotype was counted ten times or more. An end of the junction differs from the germline gene, which may be a read error. This rearrangement joins TRBV5-1 to TRBJ2-1; 9 bases agree with TRBD2. The CDR3 extends over 15 amino acids. The germline V gene has CDR1 SGHRS and CDR2 YFSETQ. CDR3 in amino acids: CASSLEAGGYNEQFF. CDR3 nucleotides: TGTGCCAGCAGCTTAGAGGCGGGGGGGTACAATGAGCAGTTCTTC.

V is TRBV5-5 and J is TRBJ2-5, with TRBD2 as a possible D gene (6 bases). The CDR3 loop spans 13 amino acids. Germline CDR1 and CDR2: SGHKS and YYEKEE (reference sequence). Trimming took off 3 bases at V and 5 bases at J, with 11 bases between the two ends. In nucleotides, the CDR3 is TGTGCCAGCAGCTCTGGGAGGTCGGAGACCCAGTACTTC. It codes for CASSSGRSETQYF.

The V gene is TRBV6-5, the J gene TRBJ2-4; D is perhaps TRBD1 (5 bases). The V gene's germline CDR1 is MNHEY and CDR2 SVGAGI. The CDR3 covers 15 residues. V was trimmed by 2 bases and J by 0 bases, leaving 8 bases between them. As DNA, the CDR3 is TGTGCCAGCAGTTACGGCGACAGAGCCAAAAACATTCAGTACTTC. This gives the protein CASSYGDRAKNIQYF.

The chain links TRBV9 to TRBJ2-2; 10 positions agree with TRBD2. Trimming took 4 bases from V and 1 from J; bases not matched to a gene: 7. This CDR3 comprises 17 residues. Germline V gives CDR1 SGDLS, CDR2 YYNGEE. The CDR3 loop is CASSQLSSGGNTGELFF. The CDR3 region has the DNA TGTGCCAGCAGCCAACTTTCTAGCGGGGGGAACACCGGGGAGCTGTTTTTT. Supplemented by reference TRBV9 and TRBJ2-2, the full variable domain reads DSGVTQTPKHLITATGQRVTLRCSPRSGDLSVYWYQQSLDQGLQFLIQYYNGEERAKGNILERFSAQQFPDLHSELNLSSLELGDSALYFCASSQLSSGGNTGELFFGEGSRLTVL.

The sample holds a few counts of this clonotype. V and J are TRBV12-3 or TRBV12-4 and TRBJ1-1; possible D gene TRBD1, 6 bases. V was clipped by 0 bases and J by 10 bases, with 9 bases between them. CDR3 length: 12 amino acids. This CDR3 reads CASSLAQGIAFF. In DNA, the CDR3 is TGTGCCAGCAGTTTAGCACAGGGAATAGCTTTCTTT.

The chain combines TRBV7-3 with TRBJ2-3, with 7 bases lining up with TRBD2. Germline values: CDR1 SGHTA, CDR2 FQGTGA. This CDR3 has 14 residues. After removal of 5 bases from V and 5 bases from J, the junction contained 7 bases not matched to a gene. CDR3 sequence reads: CASSGGREEDTQYF. CDR3 bases: TGTGCCAGCAGCGGAGGACGGGAGGAAGATACGCAGTATTTT.

The genes are TRBV11-2 and TRBJ2-1; D remains ambiguous. V was clipped by 5 bases and J by 4 bases, with 15 bases between them. Germline CDR1 SGHAT, CDR2 FQNNGV. CDR3 length: 15 residues. DNA of the CDR3: TGTGCCAGCAGCCCGACCCCAGACCTATACAATGAGCAGTTCTTC. This sequence encodes CASSPTPDLYNEQFF.

The chain combines TRBV5-1 with TRBJ2-5; 8 bases fit TRBD2. This CDR3 comprises 17 residues. The V gene end was trimmed by 0 bases and the J gene end by 5 bases; junction bases not matched to a gene: 12. Germline V gene data show CDR1 as SGHRS and CDR2 as YFSETQ. CDR3 region: CASSLDGSGVTRETQYF. In nucleotides, the CDR3 is TGCGCCAGCAGCTTGGATGGTAGCGGGGTGACCAGGGAGACCCAGTACTTC.

CDR3 amino acids: CASSPPGDRQNQPQHF. For the CDR3, the DNA is TGCGCCAGCAGCCCACCGGGTGATAGGCAAAATCAGCCCCAGCATTTT. The gene calls are TRBV4-3 and TRBJ1-5; D is ambiguous. V was trimmed by 4 bases and J by 4 bases, leaving 17 bases between them. Germline V gene sequence: CDR1 LGHNA, CDR2 YSLEER. The CDR3 has 16 residues.

This clonotype was seen a handful of times. CDR3 protein: CASWKRGETEAFF. CDR3 in DNA: TGTGCCAGCTGGAAGAGGGGGGAAACTGAAGCTTTCTTT. The V gene is TRBV28, the J gene TRBJ1-1; D might be TRBD1 (6 bases). This CDR3 has 13 residues. Trimming took off 8 bases at V and 5 bases at J, with 15 bases between the two ends. Per the germline V gene, CDR1 is MDHEN and CDR2 is SYDVKM.

This rearrangement joins TRBV6-2 or TRBV6-3 to TRBJ2-5; the match to TRBD2 covers 8 bases. The CDR3 totals 13 residues. After removal of 7 bases from V and 4 bases from J, the junction contained 5 bases not matched to a gene. CDR1 and CDR2 (germline): MNHEY, SVGEGT. CDR3 protein: CASTAGGTETQYF. CDR3 coding DNA: TGTGCCAGCACGGCGGGGGGAACAGAGACCCAGTACTTC.

This clonotype appeared a few times. This chain joins TRBV25-1 and TRBJ1-2, with unresolved D. The CDR3 extends over 12 amino acids. V shed 3 bases and J shed 8 bases, with 10 bases lying between them. CDR1 is MGHDK, CDR2 SYGVNS, per germline. CDR3 in DNA: TGTGCCAGCAGTGAGTCTATGTGGGGCTACACCTTC. As protein: CASSESMWGYTF.

This clonotype was observed a few times. The CDR3 coding sequence is TGTGCCAGCAGTTACTCGGTTAGAGAGACCCAGTACTTC. Translation: CASSYSVRETQYF. The gene calls are TRBV6-5 and TRBJ2-5; D gene uncertain. Deletions cut 0 bases from V and 4 bases from J, with 6 bases between. Germline-derived CDR1 and CDR2 are MNHEY and SVGAGI. This CDR3 is built from 13 residues.

This clonotype was observed a few times. The CDR3 region has the DNA TGTGCCACCAGTGATCAATCGACAGGGATGACAGATACGCAGTATTTT. It yields the protein CATSDQSTGMTDTQYF. The chain combines TRBV24-1 with TRBJ2-3; 7 positions match TRBD1. Germline lookup yields CDR1 KGHDR and CDR2 SFDVKD. V lost 3 bases and J lost 3; bases outside the gene matches: 8. CDR3 length: 16 amino acids.

This clonotype was seen ten or more times. The chain employs TRBV24-1 and TRBJ2-3, with TRBD2 matching over 7 bases. CDR1 and CDR2 from the germline V gene are KGHDR and SFDVKD. J gave up 1 base and V 7 bases, and 7 bases lay outside the gene matches. CDR3 length equals 15 residues. DNA for the CDR3: TGTGCCACCAGCGAGCGGGGCGACGGCACAGATACGCAGTATTTT. This translates into CATSERGDGTDTQYF.

This clonotype was detected a few times. V gene TRBV6-2 or TRBV6-3 combines with J gene TRBJ2-7; the D gene could be TRBD1 or TRBD2 (7 bases each). The germline V gene has CDR1 MNHEY and CDR2 SVGEGT. The CDR3 has 14 residues. V lost 5 bases, J lost 6 bases, and 17 bases lay in between. This chain's CDR3 is CASSTHVRGGEQYV. The CDR3 DNA is TGTGCCAGCAGTACCCACGTCAGGGGGGGCGAGCAGTACGTC.

This clonotype occurred a few times. The V and J genes are TRBV4-1 and TRBJ2-7; D ambiguous. Trimming cost V 1 base and J 2 bases, with 9 bases left between them. In germline, CDR1 is MGHRA, CDR2 YSYEKL. The CDR3 has 14 residues. The CDR3 sequence: CASSQVNGPYEQYV. The CDR3, as DNA: TGCGCCAGCAGCCAAGTAAACGGGCCCTACGAGCAGTACGTC.

Many counts were recorded for this clonotype. The chain couples TRBV20-1 to TRBJ2-5, with 9 bases lining up with TRBD1. Germline V CDR1 and CDR2: DFQATT, SNEGSKA (reference sequence). Trimming removed 6 bases from V and 4 bases from J; junction bases left unmatched: 3. CDR3 length equals 12 residues. The CDR3 nucleotides read TGCAGTGCCAACAGGGGGCGAGAGACCCAGTACTTC. Amino acid sequence: CSANRGRETQYF.

This clonotype was seen more than once but under ten times. This chain uses TRBV6-5 with TRBJ1-2; D unresolved. Germline CDR1 is MNHEY and CDR2 is SVGAGI. V lost 0 bases to trimming and J lost 8 bases, with 16 bases between them. This CDR3 is built from 15 residues. The CDR3 loop reads CASSYSRESGVGYTF. The DNA for the CDR3 is TGTGCCAGCAGTTACTCGAGAGAGTCCGGCGTAGGCTACACCTTC.

J is TRBJ2-1 and V is TRBV7-2, with D possibly being TRBD2 (7 bases). This CDR3 has 16 residues. V shed 0 bases and J shed 7 bases, with 16 bases lying between them. CDR1 and CDR2 (germline): SGHTA, FQGNSA. This chain's CDR3 is CASSLALRGGANEQFF. For the CDR3, the DNA is TGTGCCAGCAGCTTAGCGTTGAGGGGGGGAGCAAATGAGCAGTTCTTC.

This chain's CDR3 is CASSPGQGALRNYGYTF. The CDR3 bases are TGTGCCAGCAGCCCTGGACAGGGGGCTCTTCGAAACTATGGCTACACCTTC. This chain links TRBV5-6 with TRBJ1-2, with 11 nucleotides matching TRBD1. Germline trimming cut 4 bases from V and 2 bases from J; bases unmatched to any gene: 10. From germline, CDR1 is SGHDT and CDR2 YYEEEE. The CDR3 spans 17 residues.

This clonotype has more than one count but fewer than ten. The chain combines TRBV12-3 or TRBV12-4 with TRBJ1-6; perhaps TRBD1 as D (5 bases). The V gene lost 6 bases and the J gene lost 9 bases, with 12 bases spanning the gap. The CDR3 is made up of 13 amino acids. CDR3 nucleotide sequence: TGTGCCAGCAGCCCCCAGACAGTTTCACCCCTCCACTTT. Its protein is CASSPQTVSPLHF.

This clonotype was observed at least ten times. The chain's CDR3 is CSARDPGGAGEGTQYF. As DNA, the CDR3 is TGCAGTGCTAGAGATCCTGGGGGAGCGGGGGAGGGAACCCAGTACTTC. The J gene is TRBJ2-5, the V gene TRBV20-1, with 8 positions matching TRBD2. This CDR3 region has 16 residues. J gave up 8 bases and V 0 bases, and 14 bases lay outside the gene matches. Germline lookup yields CDR1 DFQATT and CDR2 SNEGSKA (reference sequence).